The 8 T cell receptor beta chains below were found in one sample sequenced in a study of blood T cell repertoires in COVID-19. Method: immunoSEQ multiplex PCR; TCRdb's copy keeps in-frame clones and lacks some. This sample yields 200,000 to 250,000 clones, of which roughly 80% are seen a single time; roughly 10% belongs to the top ten. Sequenced: peripheral blood. The receptors were gathered from a woman older than 75 with acute or convalescent COVID-19.

This chain joins TRBV3-1 (or the pseudogene TRBV3-2) and TRBJ1-6; D is perhaps TRBD1 (6 bases). Trimming removed 1 base at V and 9 bases at J, with 13 bases between. CDR1 and CDR2 (germline): LGHDT, YNNKEL (reference sequence). CDR3 length: 15 amino acids. CDR3 in amino acids: CASSQVAGVASPLHF. CDR3 in DNA: TGTGCCAGCAGCCAAGTGGCAGGGGTGGCTTCACCCCTCCACTTT.

The chain is built from TRBV11-3 and TRBJ2-5; D perhaps matches TRBD2 (6 bases). The CDR3 is 15 residues long. V shed 5 bases and J shed 4 bases, with 17 bases lying between them. In germline, CDR1 is SGHNT, CDR2 YENEEA. In nucleotides, the CDR3 is TGTGCCAGCAGCGCCAAGGAGGGGCTGAGAGAGACCCAGTACTTC. Translation: CASSAKEGLRETQYF. Combining the CDR3 with reference TRBV11-3 and TRBJ2-5 gives the whole variable domain EAGVVQSPRYKIIEKKQPVAFWCNPISGHNTLYWYLQNLGQGPELLIRYENEEAVDDSQLPKDRFSAERLKGVDSTLKIQPAELGDSAVYLCASSAKEGLRETQYFGPGTRLLVL.

The rearrangement links TRBV11-3 to TRBJ2-5; possibly TRBD2 for D (5 bases). Trimming removed 5 bases from V and 5 bases from J, with 12 bases in between. The CDR3 has 13 residues. CDR1 is SGHNT and CDR2 is YENEEA in the germline V gene. CDR3 residues: CASSPPTGETQYF. DNA for the CDR3: TGTGCCAGCAGCCCACCAACGGGGGAGACCCAGTACTTC.

V is TRBV28 and J is TRBJ1-5; 7 bases align to TRBD1. Looked up from germline, CDR1 is MDHEN and CDR2 is SYDVKM. The CDR3 length is 20 residues. With 3 bases clipped from V and 2 bases from J, the junction kept 19 bases outside the gene matches. CDR3 sequence (DNA): TGTGCCAGCAGTTTGTTAGGGGTGGACAGGACTCTTCAGGGCAATCAGCCCCAGCATTTT. This gives the protein CASSLLGVDRTLQGNQPQHF.

This clone was counted a few times. The CDR3 region is CASTTGHMTYEQYF. CDR3 nucleotides: TGTGCCAGCACCACCGGACACATGACCTACGAGCAGTACTTC. The chain combines TRBV7-3 with TRBJ2-7; D might be TRBD1 (5 bases). The CDR3 consists of 14 residues. Trimming stripped 7 bases from V and 2 bases from J, with 15 bases between. Germline V CDR1 and CDR2: SGHTA, FQGTGA.

The chain links TRBV12-2 to TRBJ2-1; TRBD2 is the table's D call, not checked against the DNA. TRBV12-2 is shown as a pseudogene. The CDR3 totals 18 residues. CDR3 loop: CASRLAEGLAEKYNEQFF. CDR3 nucleotide sequence: TGTGCAAGTCGCTTAGCGGAGGGACTAGCGGAAAAGTACAATGAGCAGTTCTTC.

The genes are TRBV28 and TRBJ2-1, with TRBD2 matching 8 bases. From germline, CDR1 is MDHEN and CDR2 SYDVKM. This CDR3 is 15 amino acids long. Trimming removed 6 bases from V and 8 bases from J; junction bases left unmatched: 12. This CDR3 reads CASSRRGSGKYEQFF. The CDR3 region has the DNA TGTGCCAGCAGCCGCCGGGGTAGCGGGAAGTATGAGCAGTTCTTC.

The chain links TRBV11-2 to TRBJ2-2, with 7 bases identical to TRBD1. The V gene end was trimmed by 3 bases and the J gene end by 5 bases; junction bases not matched to a gene: 6. Germline assignment: CDR1 SGHAT and CDR2 FQNNGV. The CDR3 is 15 amino acids. The chain's CDR3 is CASSFSTGTTGELFF. CDR3 sequence (DNA): TGTGCCAGCAGCTTCTCGACAGGGACGACCGGGGAGCTGTTTTTT.